One and the same sample provided the 28 T cell receptor beta chains below, sequenced in a study of blood T cell repertoires in COVID-19. The data were produced by immunoSEQ multiplex PCR, yet TCRdb's version contains in-frame clones alone and is incomplete. The repertoire holds 110,000 or so clones, with 80% to 90% as singletons. Sample: peripheral blood. The receptors come from a human donor with acute or convalescent COVID-19. The donor label of this sample is uncertain.

The V call is TRBV5-5, the J call TRBJ1-6; no definite D call. Germline V gene sequence: CDR1 SGHKS, CDR2 YYEKEE (reference sequence). The CDR3 totals 13 residues. The V and J ends lost 0 bases and 9 bases respectively, with 7 bases between them. CDR3 sequence: CASSLAFSSPLHF. The CDR3 nucleotides read TGTGCCAGCAGCTTGGCCTTTAGTTCACCCCTCCACTTT. The complete variable domain, with remaining parts taken from reference TRBV5-5 and TRBJ1-6, reads DAGVTQSPTHLIKTRGQQVTLRCSPISGHKSVSWYQQVLGQGPQFIFQYYEKEERGRGNFPDRFSARQFPNYSSELNVNALLLGDSALYLCASSLAFSSPLHFGNGTRLTVT.

This clone has more than one count but fewer than ten. The chain has TRBV5-4 and TRBJ1-6, with D perhaps matching TRBD1 (6 bases). V lost 1 base, J lost 7 bases, and 15 bases lay in between. CDR1 is SGHNT and CDR2 is YYREEE in the germline V gene (reference sequence). This CDR3 region has 16 residues. CDR3 in DNA: TGTGCCAGCAGCTTGTGGCAGGGTGACAGGAATTCACCCCTCCACTTT. Residues: CASSLWQGDRNSPLHF. Full variable domain (rest looked up from reference TRBV5-4 and TRBJ1-6): ETGVTQSPTHLIKTRGQQVTLRCSSQSGHNTVSWYQQALGQGPQFIFQYYREEENGRGNFPPRFSGLQFPNYSSELNVNALELDDSALYLCASSLWQGDRNSPLHFGNGTRLTVT.

This clone was recorded once. V is TRBV28 and J is TRBJ2-2; weak D call: TRBD1 (6 bases). The CDR3 consists of 15 residues. Deletions cut 6 bases from V and 1 base from J, with 12 bases between. CDR1 and CDR2 from the germline V gene are MDHEN and SYDVKM. The CDR3 region is CASRPTGMNTGELFF. The CDR3 nucleotides read TGTGCCAGCAGACCCACAGGGATGAACACCGGGGAGCTGTTTTTT.

V and J are TRBV6-5 and TRBJ1-4; D is possibly TRBD1 (6 bases). Trimming pared 8 bases from V and 7 bases from J, leaving 14 bases between. This CDR3 is built from 13 residues. Germline V gene sequence: CDR1 MNHEY, CDR2 SVGAGI. CDR3 sequence reads: CASQRRGGEKLFF. The CDR3 bases are TGTGCCAGCCAAAGGAGAGGGGGTGAAAAACTGTTTTTT.

The chain combines TRBV6-5 with TRBJ1-5; 10 positions agree with TRBD1. Unmatched junction bases numbered 5, after V lost 6 bases and J lost 3 bases. The CDR3 consists of 15 residues. Germline-derived CDR1 and CDR2 are MNHEY and SVGAGI. The CDR3 DNA follows: TGTGCCAGCAGCCGGGACAGGGGAGTCAATCAGCCCCAGCATTTT. Residues: CASSRDRGVNQPQHF.

The rearrangement uses TRBV5-4 and TRBJ2-5; 11 bases are a match to TRBD2. Trimming took 4 bases from V and 2 from J; bases not matched to a gene: 4. CDR1 is SGHNT and CDR2 is YYREEE in the germline V gene (reference sequence). This CDR3 region has 15 residues. The CDR3 sequence is CASSILAGDQETQYF. CDR3 nucleotide sequence: TGTGCCAGCAGCATACTAGCGGGGGATCAAGAGACCCAGTACTTC. Combining the CDR3 with reference TRBV5-4 and TRBJ2-5 gives the whole variable domain ETGVTQSPTHLIKTRGQQVTLRCSSQSGHNTVSWYQQALGQGPQFIFQYYREEENGRGNFPPRFSGLQFPNYSSELNVNALELDDSALYLCASSILAGDQETQYFGPGTRLLVL.

Written as DNA, the CDR3 is TGTGCCAGCAGCCCCCCGGGGGGGAACTATGGCTACACCTTC. It specifies CASSPPGGNYGYTF. This chain joins TRBV28 and TRBJ1-2, with D tentatively TRBD1 (5 bases). The CDR3 is 14 amino acids. V lost 6 bases to trimming and J lost 2 bases, with 13 bases between them. Looked up from germline, CDR1 is MDHEN and CDR2 is SYDVKM.

This chain joins TRBV19 and TRBJ2-1, with D maybe TRBD2 (6 bases). V lost 0 bases and J lost 2, with 11 bases in between. Germline CDR1 and CDR2: LNHDA and SQIVND (reference sequence). The CDR3 spans 16 residues. The CDR3 region has the DNA TGTGCCAGTAGTATAGATGGGGGGTTCCCCTACAATGAGCAGTTCTTC. It translates to CASSIDGGFPYNEQFF.

The V and J genes are TRBV4-3 and TRBJ1-1; the D gene is possibly TRBD1 (6 bases). This CDR3 has 14 residues. Trimming left V 4 bases short and J 8 bases short, with 17 bases between. Germline CDR1 and CDR2: LGHNA and YSLEER. CDR3 sequence: CASSLATGLSEAFF. The CDR3 DNA reads as TGCGCCAGCAGCCTAGCTACAGGGCTGTCCGAAGCTTTCTTT.

The rearrangement links TRBV11-2 to TRBJ2-1, with TRBD1 matching over 7 bases. Looked up from germline, CDR1 is SGHAT and CDR2 is FQNNGV. CDR3 size: 15 residues. Unmatched junction bases numbered 5, after V lost 0 bases and J lost 6 bases. The CDR3 DNA sequence: TGTGCCAGCAGCTTAGACTCGGCAGGGGGCAATGAGCAGTTCTTC. The encoded protein is CASSLDSAGGNEQFF.

The gene calls are TRBV20-1 and TRBJ2-1; the match to TRBD1 covers 9 bases. The CDR3 loop spans 14 amino acids. Germline lookup yields CDR1 DFQATT and CDR2 SNEGSKA (reference sequence). Germline trimming cut 3 bases from V and 7 bases from J; bases unmatched to any gene: 7. CDR3 loop: CSASGTGIRNEQFF. CDR3 DNA: TGCAGTGCTAGTGGGACAGGGATTCGGAATGAGCAGTTCTTC.

The V and J genes are TRBV9 and TRBJ2-1; TRBD1 matches at 8 bases. The CDR3 loop spans 11 amino acids. Germline V gene lookup returns CDR1 SGDLS and CDR2 YYNGEE. With 7 bases clipped from V and 10 bases from J, the junction kept 4 bases outside the gene matches. The CDR3 DNA sequence: TGTGCCAGCGGAAGGGACAGGGAGCAGTTCTTC. It specifies CASGRDREQFF.

The chain has TRBV4-3 and TRBJ2-1; 13 nucleotides agree with TRBD2. Germline CDR1 is LGHNA and CDR2 is YSLEER. V dropped 3 bases and J dropped 0; count of bases not matched to a gene: 8. The length of the CDR3 is 19 residues. Here the CDR3 reads CASSQETSGRLGSYNEQFF. The CDR3 DNA reads as TGCGCCAGCAGCCAGGAGACTAGCGGGAGGTTGGGCTCCTACAATGAGCAGTTCTTC.

The rearrangement joins TRBV4-1 to TRBJ1-3; possibly TRBD1 for D (5 bases). V shed 2 bases and J shed 3 bases, with 5 bases lying between them. The CDR3 totals 13 residues. CDR1 is MGHRA and CDR2 is YSYEKL in the germline V gene. CDR3 DNA: TGCGCCAGCAGCCAAACAGGTGGAAACACCATATATTTT. Amino acid sequence: CASSQTGGNTIYF.

The chain is built from TRBV6-5 and TRBJ1-5, with D perhaps TRBD1 (5 bases). CDR3 length: 14 residues. The V end lost 8 bases, the J end lost 7 bases, and 18 bases lay between the germline ends. Germline values: CDR1 MNHEY, CDR2 SVGAGI. For the CDR3, the DNA is TGTGCCAGCGCGAACATTCAGGGTTTCCAGCCCCAGCATTTT. Residues: CASANIQGFQPQHF.

This chain uses TRBV18 with TRBJ2-5; D uncertain. V lost 3 bases and J lost 5, with 7 bases in between. The germline gives CDR1 KGHSH, CDR2 LQKENI. This CDR3 region has 12 residues. In nucleotides, the CDR3 is TGTGCCAGCTCACCCCTCGGGGAGACCCAGTACTTC. Translating it yields CASSPLGETQYF.

The chain uses TRBV10-3 and TRBJ2-3, with D unresolved. This CDR3 comprises 13 residues. Germline V CDR1 and CDR2: ENHRY, SYGVKD. Trimming cost V 0 bases and J 5 bases, with 6 bases left between them. This CDR3 is CAISESGRDTQYF. CDR3 bases: TGTGCCATCAGTGAGTCGGGCCGAGATACGCAGTATTTT.

This clone has a handful of counts. The rearrangement joins TRBV11-2 to TRBJ2-7, with 8 bases identical to TRBD2. The V gene's germline CDR1 is SGHAT and CDR2 FQNNGV. The CDR3 is made up of 13 amino acids. Trimming took 5 bases from V and 5 from J; bases not matched to a gene: 5. The CDR3 reads CASSPGGSDEQYF. The DNA for the CDR3 is TGTGCCAGCAGCCCGGGGGGGAGCGACGAGCAGTACTTC.

The V gene is TRBV12-2, the J gene TRBJ1-6. TRBV12-2 is assigned pseudogene status. The CDR3 sequence is 16 residues long. CDR3 region: CASRWGGEGWGSPLHF. The CDR3 region has the DNA TGTGCAAGTCGCTGGGGGGGAGAAGGTTGGGGTTCACCCCTCCACTTT.

The chain recombines TRBV6-6 with TRBJ1-1, with D tentatively TRBD1 (6 bases). Germline CDR1 and CDR2: MNHNY and SVGAGI (reference sequence). V was clipped by 7 bases and J by 4 bases, with 16 bases between them. The CDR3 runs 14 residues. CDR3 region: CASTDRRGTTEAFF. The CDR3 coding sequence is TGTGCCAGCACCGACCGAAGGGGGACCACTGAAGCTTTCTTT.

The J gene is TRBJ2-7, the V gene TRBV18, with 9 nucleotides matching TRBD2. Germline V gene lookup returns CDR1 KGHSH and CDR2 LQKENI. V shed 3 bases and J 0 bases; nucleotides not matched to a gene: 3. CDR3 length: 15 amino acids. CDR3 residues: CASSPAGGPSYEQYF. CDR3 nucleotides: TGTGCCAGCTCACCTGCGGGGGGGCCCTCCTACGAGCAGTACTTC.

This clone was seen a few times. This chain joins TRBV7-2 and TRBJ2-2; D gene uncertain. The CDR3 runs to 14 residues. The V end lost 6 bases, the J end lost 0 bases, and 8 bases lay between the germline ends. The V gene's germline CDR1 is SGHTA and CDR2 FQGNSA. CDR3 region: CASRRSTNTGELFF. Here the CDR3 DNA reads TGTGCCAGCAGAAGGAGTACGAACACCGGGGAGCTGTTTTTT.

The rearrangement links TRBV7-2 to TRBJ1-2, with TRBD1 matching over 7 bases. There are 16 residues in the CDR3. V lost 0 bases and J lost 8; bases outside the gene matches: 12. Per the germline V gene, CDR1 is SGHTA and CDR2 is FQGNSA. CDR3 protein: CASSLAGKVGTVGYTF. Written as DNA, the CDR3 is TGTGCCAGCAGCTTAGCGGGAAAAGTTGGGACAGTCGGCTACACCTTC.

The chain uses TRBV19 and TRBJ1-1, with D maybe TRBD1 (5 bases). CDR3 size: 15 residues. Per germline, CDR1 LNHDA and CDR2 SQIVND (reference sequence). The ends were cut back, 7 bases at V and 5 bases at J, with 20 bases in the middle. The CDR3 spells CASMVVQGSFTEAFF. The CDR3 DNA sequence: TGTGCCAGTATGGTCGTTCAGGGTAGCTTTACTGAAGCTTTCTTT.

V and J are TRBV28 and TRBJ1-1; D perhaps matches TRBD1 (6 bases). Germline V gives CDR1 MDHEN, CDR2 SYDVKM. This CDR3 contains 14 residues. V lost 3 bases and J lost 7, with 15 bases in between. The DNA of the CDR3 is TGTGCCAGCAGTTTTGGTGACAGGTGGAGTGAAGCTTTCTTT. Its protein product is CASSFGDRWSEAFF.

The chain is built from TRBV7-9 and TRBJ2-7, with 13 positions matching TRBD2. J was trimmed by 1 base and V by 1 base; bases with no gene match: 10. The CDR3 sequence is 19 residues long. CDR1 and CDR2 (germline): SEHNR, FQNEAQ (reference sequence). This CDR3 is CASSLDPRRTSGGSYEQYF. The CDR3 region has the DNA TGTGCCAGCAGCTTAGACCCTCGCCGGACTAGCGGGGGTTCCTACGAGCAGTACTTC.

The chain couples TRBV5-3 to TRBJ1-2, with D perhaps matching TRBD1 (5 bases). TRBV5-3 is noted as an ORF with a role that remains uncertain. Trimming stripped 1 base from V and 2 bases from J, with 12 bases between. This CDR3 has 15 amino acids. The CDR3 bases are TGTGCCAGAAGCTTGTACAGGTCATTAAACTATGGCTACACCTTC. Its translation is CARSLYRSLNYGYTF.

V usage is TRBV2 and J usage is TRBJ1-3; 8 nucleotides align to TRBD1. CDR1 is SNHLY and CDR2 is FYNNEI in the germline V gene. The CDR3 has 14 residues. V lost 11 bases, J lost 0 bases, and 6 bases stayed unmatched. CDR3 in amino acids: CALAGGFSGNTIYF. CDR3 DNA: TGTGCCTTGGCAGGGGGCTTCTCTGGAAACACCATATATTTT.